What follows is one T cell receptor (beta chain) and its context. The target antigen is unknown. The repertoire was sequenced with immunoSEQ multiplex PCR; TCRdb's copy has only in-frame clones and lacks some. The table has about 120,000 clones, approximately 86% seen once; the top ten hold 15% to 20%. J gave up 4 bases and V 1 base, and 0 bases lay outside the gene matches. This CDR3 spans 13 amino acids. CDR1 LNHDA and CDR2 SQIVND come from the germline V gene (reference sequence). The entry originates in a study of T cell responses to AZD1222 COVID-19 vaccine. Second-dose recipients at about 4 or about 12 weeks were treated as one pooled group. Study-wide results and limits: Spike-specific TCR breadth and depth went up after people got two AZD1222 doses.

The TCR was taken from an adult who received the AZD1222 COVID-19 vaccine. V and J are TRBV19 and TRBJ2-5; 7 bases are shared with TRBD2. Sequenced here: peripheral blood, sampled 28 days after the second AZD1222 dose. The CDR3 region has the DNA TGTGCCAGTAGTATAGGGGAGGGAGAGACCCAGTACTTC. Encoded protein: CASSIGEGETQYF.